This entry lists 21 T cell receptor beta chains sequenced from one sample in a study of T-cell reconstitution after alpha-beta-depleted transplantation in children (TCRdb year 2016). The library came from PCR. The run used an Illumina HiSeq 2500. To normalize quantification of the TCRbeta repertoire, the TCR libraries were built with molecular barcoding that relied on unique molecular identifiers. TCRdb reanalyzed the raw reads on its own, using fastp at Q25 for trimming and MiXCR for clone calling, and kept in-frame beta chains. Entries are consolidated by CDR3 protein sequence, retaining the most common genes and DNA. Counted in this sample were 500,000 to 600,000 distinct CDR3 sequences; 27% of them appeared once. Approximately 39% of the sample comes from the top ten. Sample treatment or condition, as interpreted from the label and publication: allogeneic hematopoietic cell transplantation with graft depleted of TCRalphabeta T cells and CD19 B cells.

Specimen: PBMCs, collected before TCRalphabeta/CD19-depleted stem cell transplant. The receptors come from a boy under three years old with Wiskott-Aldrich syndrome, due to receive a stem cell transplant.

This chain links TRBV5-1 with TRBJ1-2; TRBD1 is a possible D gene (5 bases). This CDR3 contains 13 residues. V was cut by 5 bases and J by 1 base, with 9 bases left in between. CDR1 SGHRS and CDR2 YFSETQ come from the germline V gene. The CDR3 protein is CASRLGGNYGYTF. The CDR3 bases are TGCGCCAGCAGACTGGGGGGTAACTATGGCTACACCTTC.

A few counts support this clonotype. The chain joins TRBV5-1 to TRBJ2-1; no firm D call. The germline gives CDR1 SGHRS, CDR2 YFSETQ. The CDR3 extends over 12 amino acids. Trimming left V 5 bases short and J 9 bases short, with 12 bases between. The CDR3 loop is CASRIGDREQFF. CDR3 bases: TGCGCCAGCAGGATAGGTGATCGTGAGCAGTTCTTC.

The chain uses TRBV20-1 and TRBJ2-1; the D call may be TRBD1 or TRBD2 (7 bases each). V was shortened by 5 bases and J by 0 bases, with 20 bases between the two germline ends. Germline values: CDR1 DFQATT, CDR2 SNEGSKA (reference sequence). CDR3 size: 17 residues. The CDR3 here is CSAPRGLAARSYNEQFF. In DNA, the CDR3 is TGCAGTGCTCCTAGGGGGCTAGCGGCCCGCTCCTACAATGAGCAGTTCTTC.

This sequence joins TRBV18 and TRBJ1-4, with TRBD1 as a possible D gene (5 bases). CDR1 and CDR2 from the germline V gene are KGHSH and LQKENI. Trimming removed 6 bases at V and 5 bases at J, with 10 bases between. This CDR3 is built from 13 residues. CDR3 protein: CASSAGRNEKLFF. CDR3 nucleotides: TGTGCCAGCTCGGCAGGGCGGAATGAAAAACTGTTTTTT.

This clonotype was seen more than once but under ten times. V is TRBV7-9 and J is TRBJ1-2, with 8 bases aligning to TRBD1. With V trimmed by 7 bases and J by 7 bases, 11 bases remained unmatched. This CDR3 spans 14 amino acids. Germline lookup yields CDR1 SEHNR and CDR2 FQNEAQ (reference sequence). The CDR3 reads CASTNLGQGPGYTF. DNA for the CDR3: TGTGCCAGCACCAACCTTGGACAGGGCCCTGGCTACACCTTC.

CDR3 sequence reads: CSARQTWGAGDTEAFF. CDR3 DNA sequence: TGCAGTGCTAGGCAAACGTGGGGGGCGGGGGACACTGAAGCTTTCTTT. This chain connects TRBV20-1 to TRBJ1-1; maybe TRBD1 (6 bases). The V and J ends lost 3 bases and 3 bases respectively, with 20 bases between them. This CDR3 is built from 16 residues. Per the germline V gene, CDR1 is DFQATT and CDR2 is SNEGSKA (reference sequence).

The V call is TRBV5-1, the J call TRBJ2-3; 16 bases line up with TRBD2. The length of the CDR3 is 19 residues. Germline V CDR1 and CDR2: SGHRS, YFSETQ. Germline trimming cut 0 bases from V and 4 bases from J; bases unmatched to any gene: 8. CDR3 sequence: CASSLVGTSGRASADTQYF. CDR3 nucleotides: TGCGCCAGCAGCTTGGTTGGGACTAGCGGGAGGGCCTCAGCAGATACGCAGTATTTT.

The chain uses TRBV5-1 and TRBJ2-5; 10 bases line up with TRBD2. Germline lookup yields CDR1 SGHRS and CDR2 YFSETQ. The J segment lost 3 bases and the V segment lost 1 base, leaving 3 bases of the junction unmatched. The CDR3 length is 15 residues. DNA of the CDR3: TGCGCCAGCAGCTTGTTCCTAGCGGGAGAAGAGACCCAGTACTTC. It encodes CASSLFLAGEETQYF.

In DNA, the CDR3 is TGTGCCAGCAGTTTTGGTAGGCCTGAGCTGACACTCTACGAGCAGTACTTC. Protein sequence: CASSFGRPELTLYEQYF. The rearrangement links TRBV27 to TRBJ2-7; D unclear. With 3 bases removed from V and 3 bases from J, the gap between germline ends came to 21 bases. There are 17 residues in the CDR3. CDR1 is MNHEY and CDR2 is SMNVEV in the germline V gene (reference sequence).

This clonotype was detected a few times. The CDR3 spells CASSPPFEGLAGVQVTGELFF. The CDR3 nucleotides read TGCGCCAGCAGCCCACCGTTCGAGGGACTAGCGGGAGTCCAAGTAACCGGGGAGCTGTTTTTT. This chain connects TRBV4-1 to TRBJ2-2, with 14 bases lining up with TRBD2. Germline values: CDR1 MGHRA, CDR2 YSYEKL. V was pared by 4 bases and J by 5 bases, with 18 bases of the junction left unmatched. The CDR3 totals 21 residues.

The sample holds a few counts of this clonotype. The gene calls are TRBV10-2 and TRBJ2-7, with D perhaps TRBD2 (6 bases). This CDR3 has 12 residues. Germline loops: CDR1 WSHSY, CDR2 SAAADI. V was pared by 8 bases and J by 5 bases, with 13 bases between. CDR3 nucleotides: TGCGCCAGCCGCGGGGTAGCCAACGAGCAGTACTTC. It encodes CASRGVANEQYF.

The CDR3 sequence: CASSATESYGYTF. CDR3 sequence (DNA): TGTGCCAGCAGTGCGACAGAGAGCTATGGCTACACCTTC. The chain combines TRBV12-3 or TRBV12-4 with TRBJ1-2, with a possible D match to TRBD1 (5 bases). The CDR3 has 13 amino acids. V shed 5 bases and J shed 4 bases, with 11 bases lying between them.

The sample holds a few counts of this clonotype. V and J are TRBV5-6 and TRBJ2-7, with 9 bases fitting TRBD1. The CDR3 totals 16 residues. Germline V CDR1 and CDR2: SGHDT, YYEEEE. Losses at the gene ends were 4 bases for V and 5 bases for J; bases not matched to a gene: 13. CDR3 protein: CASSRKTGTGSNEQYF. CDR3 nucleotide sequence: TGTGCCAGCAGCCGGAAAACCGGGACAGGGAGCAACGAGCAGTACTTC.

The genes are TRBV6-1 and TRBJ2-5; D unresolved. The CDR3 length is 14 residues. V lost 6 bases and J 5 bases, leaving 16 bases between the germline ends. Germline-derived CDR1 and CDR2 are MNHNS and SASEGT. The CDR3 DNA sequence: TGTGCCAGCAGGCGCACCTCAACCGGGGAGACCCAGTACTTC. Its protein product is CASRRTSTGETQYF.

CDR3: CASSRRTGDWNPDGGNIQYF. The CDR3 nucleotides are TGTGCCAGCAGCCGCCGAACAGGAGACTGGAACCCGGACGGCGGAAACATTCAGTACTTC. The chain links TRBV3-1 to TRBJ2-4; D perhaps matches TRBD1 (5 bases). Germline V gene lookup returns CDR1 LGHDT and CDR2 YNNKEL (reference sequence). The CDR3 covers 20 residues. The V end was cut by 4 bases, the J end by 6 bases, with 31 bases between.

V usage is TRBV29-1 and J usage is TRBJ2-1; 9 bases match TRBD2. Losses at the gene ends were 3 bases for V and 0 bases for J; bases not matched to a gene: 6. CDR3 length: 16 residues. CDR1 and CDR2 from the germline V gene are SQVTM and ANQGSEA. CDR3 amino acids: CSVDRTSASSYNEQFF. CDR3 coding DNA: TGCAGCGTTGACCGGACTAGCGCTAGCTCCTACAATGAGCAGTTCTTC.

This clonotype was observed a few times. CDR3 sequence reads: CASIRGGLSETQYF. The CDR3 nucleotides read TGTGCCAGCATCAGAGGCGGGCTCTCAGAGACCCAGTACTTC. The rearrangement links TRBV28 to TRBJ2-5, with D tentatively TRBD2 (5 bases). CDR1 is MDHEN, CDR2 SYDVKM, per germline. The germline V and J ends were trimmed by 7 bases and 4 bases, with 16 bases remaining between them. CDR3 length: 14 residues.

The rearrangement links TRBV20-1 to TRBJ2-5; perhaps TRBD1 as D (5 bases). Germline CDR1 and CDR2: DFQATT and SNEGSKA (reference sequence). The ends were cut back, 6 bases at V and 1 base at J, with 15 bases in the middle. The CDR3 extends over 14 amino acids. CDR3 DNA sequence: TGCAGTGCCCCGACAGCCAGTCTCCAAGAGACCCAGTACTTC. This encodes CSAPTASLQETQYF.

This clonotype is a singleton in its sample. J is TRBJ1-4 and V is TRBV4-1; D unclear. The V gene's germline CDR1 is MGHRA and CDR2 YSYEKL. The CDR3 loop spans 14 amino acids. Trimming pared 1 base from V and 4 bases from J, leaving 7 bases between. The CDR3 here is CASSQAPFNEKLFF. CDR3 bases: TGCGCCAGCAGCCAAGCTCCGTTTAATGAAAAACTGTTTTTT.

V and J are TRBV28 and TRBJ2-5; no definite D call. The V gene lost 3 bases and the J gene lost 2 bases, with 7 bases spanning the gap. Germline loops: CDR1 MDHEN, CDR2 SYDVKM. This CDR3 is built from 13 residues. The CDR3 DNA sequence: TGTGCCAGCAGTTTTTGGAAGCAAGAGACCCAGTACTTC. Encoded protein: CASSFWKQETQYF. The full variable domain, its missing parts supplied by reference TRBV28 and TRBJ2-5, is DVKVTQSSRYLVKRTGEKVFLECVQDMDHENMFWYRQDPGLGLRLIYFSYDVKMKEKGDIPEGYSVSREKKERFSLILESASTNQTSMYLCASSFWKQETQYFGPGTRLLVL.

The V and J genes are TRBV5-1 and TRBJ2-7, with 13 bases matching TRBD2. Unmatched junction bases numbered 6, after V lost 4 bases and J lost 5 bases. The CDR3 loop spans 15 amino acids. Germline V gives CDR1 SGHRS, CDR2 YFSETQ. In DNA, the CDR3 is TGCGCCAGCAGCCCCGGACTAGCGGGAGTTAACGAGCAGTACTTC. This encodes CASSPGLAGVNEQYF.